The next 12 T cell receptor beta chains were all read from a single sample in a study of Tregs in tolerant kidney transplant recipients. TCRdb's table, derived via immunoSEQ multiplex PCR, lists solely in-frame clones and lacks some. Of tens of thousands of clones listed, 98% are singletons. This specimen consisted of Tregs from blood, obtained before the transplant. The source of these receptors is a human donor who received a combined kidney and bone marrow transplant.

The CDR3 here is CASSWGTGNTGELFF. In DNA form, the CDR3 reads TGCGCCAGCAGTTGGGGGACAGGCAACACCGGGGAGCTGTTTTTT. V usage is TRBV5-1 and J usage is TRBJ2-2; 8 bases match TRBD1. Per the germline V gene, CDR1 is SGHRS and CDR2 is YFSETQ. V lost 5 bases and J lost 2; bases outside the gene matches: 5. There are 15 residues in the CDR3.

The chain uses TRBV2 and TRBJ1-2; D remains unclear. Germline values: CDR1 SNHLY, CDR2 FYNNEI. The CDR3 is 12 residues long. V gave up 6 bases and J gave up 0 bases, with 5 bases separating them. The CDR3 loop reads CASSPTNYGYTF. The CDR3 DNA reads TGTGCCAGCAGCCCAACTAACTATGGCTACACCTTC.

The V gene is TRBV11-2, the J gene TRBJ1-1, with TRBD1 matching 7 bases. V shed 5 bases, J shed 3 bases, and the junction held 3 bases outside the gene matches. The germline gives CDR1 SGHAT, CDR2 FQNNGV. The CDR3 spans 13 residues. The CDR3 here is CASSRDRDTEAFF. CDR3 coding DNA: TGTGCCAGCAGCCGAGACAGGGACACTGAAGCTTTCTTT.

The V gene is TRBV27, the J gene TRBJ2-1; D call uncertain. The CDR3 sequence is 14 residues long. Germline CDR1 MNHEY, CDR2 SMNVEV (reference sequence). V shed 7 bases and J shed 3 bases, with 13 bases lying between them. The CDR3 nucleotides read TGTGCCAGCACATCCATGGGCCTCTACAATGAGCAGTTCTTC. The encoded protein is CASTSMGLYNEQFF.

This clone was seen a single time. The CDR3, as DNA: TGTGCCAGCAGTTCTACAGGGTGGGGGAACACTGAAGCTTTCTTT. Its protein product is CASSSTGWGNTEAFF. V usage is TRBV6-5 and J usage is TRBJ1-1; perhaps TRBD1 as D (6 bases). Trimming cost V 4 bases and J 1 base, with 13 bases left between them. The CDR3 runs 15 residues. Per the germline V gene, CDR1 is MNHEY and CDR2 is SVGAGI.

V and J are TRBV7-3 and TRBJ2-1, with TRBD2 matching over 12 bases. This CDR3 is 15 amino acids long. J gave up 6 bases and V 4 bases, and 4 bases lay outside the gene matches. CDR1 is SGHTA, CDR2 FQGTGA, per germline. The DNA of the CDR3 is TGTGCCAGCAGCTCGACTAGCGGGGGTGGCAATGAGCAGTTCTTC. Protein: CASSSTSGGGNEQFF.

CDR3 region: CASSQVSGSYEQYF. CDR3 nucleotide sequence: TGCGCCAGCAGCCAAGTCTCCGGGTCCTACGAGCAGTACTTC. V usage is TRBV4-1 and J usage is TRBJ2-7, with D unclear. Trimming cost V 1 base and J 1 base, with 8 bases left between them. Germline CDR1 is MGHRA and CDR2 is YSYEKL. The CDR3 consists of 14 residues.

This rearrangement joins TRBV9 to TRBJ1-2, with D perhaps TRBD1 (6 bases). CDR3 length: 16 amino acids. The germline V gene encodes CDR1 SGDLS and CDR2 YYNGEE. Trimming shortened V by 3 bases and J by 8 bases, and 23 bases separated the two germline ends. The CDR3, as DNA: TGTGCCAGCAGCGCGGGGCCATCCGGGACACGCGGCGGCTACACCTTC. Translating gives CASSAGPSGTRGGYTF.

V is TRBV27 and J is TRBJ1-1; maybe TRBD1 (6 bases). CDR3 size: 14 residues. Deletions cut 7 bases from V and 2 bases from J, with 14 bases between. Germline V gene data show CDR1 as MNHEY and CDR2 as SMNVEV (reference sequence). The CDR3 here is CASMVWGLNTEAFF. The CDR3 region has the DNA TGTGCCAGCATGGTGTGGGGGCTCAACACTGAAGCTTTCTTT.

The V and J genes are TRBV27 and TRBJ2-2, with 14 bases that match TRBD2. The ends lost 6 bases at V and 2 bases at J; junction bases unmatched: 8. Germline CDR1 MNHEY, CDR2 SMNVEV (reference sequence). CDR3 length equals 18 residues. The CDR3 region is CASRRLAGGKGNTGELFF. The CDR3 DNA reads as TGTGCCAGCAGGCGACTAGCGGGGGGGAAGGGAAACACCGGGGAGCTGTTTTTT.

The chain links TRBV19 to TRBJ1-1; D not resolved. Germline loops: CDR1 LNHDA, CDR2 SQIVND (reference sequence). The ends were cut back, 7 bases at V and 8 bases at J, with 11 bases in the middle. The CDR3 extends over 11 amino acids. The CDR3 loop reads CASMSPREAFF. CDR3 nucleotides: TGTGCCAGTATGTCCCCCAGGGAAGCTTTCTTT.

The chain uses TRBV4-3 and TRBJ1-2, with 9 nucleotides matching TRBD1. V lost 4 bases, J lost 6 bases, and 6 bases stayed unmatched. The germline CDR1 and CDR2 sequences are LGHNA and YSLEER. CDR3 length equals 14 residues. The CDR3 reads CASSRARDRDGYTF. The CDR3 DNA reads TGCGCCAGCAGCCGAGCCCGGGACAGGGATGGCTACACCTTC.